A single sample gave rise to the 2 T cell receptor beta chains below, sequenced in a study of blood T cell repertoires in COVID-19. TCRdb's copy holds only in-frame clones and misses some; the assay was immunoSEQ multiplex PCR. The table has 35,000 to 45,000 clones, about nine tenths seen once. Sequencing was done on a sample of peripheral blood. These receptors were taken from a human donor in a cohort sampled during active COVID-19.

V is TRBV27 and J is TRBJ2-5, with TRBD2 matching 9 bases. Germline V CDR1 and CDR2: MNHEY, SMNVEV (reference sequence). Germline trimming cut 2 bases from V and 1 base from J; bases unmatched to any gene: 2. The CDR3 loop spans 15 amino acids. CDR3 in amino acids: CASSLAGGPQETQYF. CDR3 in DNA: TGTGCCAGCAGTTTAGCGGGGGGGCCCCAAGAGACCCAGTACTTC.

V is TRBV27 and J is TRBJ1-5; no clear D. Germline values: CDR1 MNHEY, CDR2 SMNVEV (reference sequence). Trimming left V 5 bases short and J 0 bases short, with 14 bases between. CDR3 size: 16 residues. CDR3 sequence reads: CASSRGRSYSNQPQHF. CDR3 nucleotide sequence: TGTGCCAGCAGTCGTGGCAGGTCCTATAGCAATCAGCCCCAGCATTTT.